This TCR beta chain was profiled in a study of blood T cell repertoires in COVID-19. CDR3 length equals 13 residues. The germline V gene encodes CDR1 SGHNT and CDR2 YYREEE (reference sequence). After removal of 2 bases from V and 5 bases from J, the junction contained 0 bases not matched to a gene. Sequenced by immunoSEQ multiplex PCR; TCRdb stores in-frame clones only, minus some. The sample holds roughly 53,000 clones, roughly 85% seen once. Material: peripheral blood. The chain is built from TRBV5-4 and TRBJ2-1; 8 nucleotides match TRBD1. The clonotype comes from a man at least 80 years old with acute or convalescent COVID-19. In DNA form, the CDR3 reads TGTGCCAGCAGCTTACAGGGGGACAATGAGCAGTTCTTC. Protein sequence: CASSLQGDNEQFF. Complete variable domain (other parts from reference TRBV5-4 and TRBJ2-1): ETGVTQSPTHLIKTRGQQVTLRCSSQSGHNTVSWYQQALGQGPQFIFQYYREEENGRGNFPPRFSGLQFPNYSSELNVNALELDDSALYLCASSLQGDNEQFFGPGTRLTVL.